These T cell receptor beta chains were read from a single sample in a study of vaccination and CD4 T cells after COVID-19. TCRdb passed the PCR reads through MiXCR, listing each CDR3 protein once. The sample carries around 13,000 distinct CDR3 sequences, approximately 50% recorded once. Antigens of these TCRs are unknown. Sequenced input: CD4+ T cells from blood, cultured in vitro. These receptors all stem from a human donor who had recovered from COVID-19. Each CDR3 is given without its conserved first and last residue. A D gene is named only where the DNA matches it firmly.

d_gene | j_gene | v_gene | CDR3aa
. | TRBJ1-6 | TRBV6-5 | ASSYMATYNSPLH
TRBD1 | TRBJ1-5 | TRBV28 | ASSLAVGAGGRQPQH
TRBD1 | TRBJ1-2 | TRBV2 | ASRPSGTGARYGYT
. | TRBJ1-1 | TRBV19 | ATTGGGTLPEAF
TRBD1 | TRBJ1-6 | TRBV4-2 | ASSLRQGYNSPLH
. | TRBJ2-1 | TRBV2 | ASKVGRSSYNEQF
. | TRBJ1-1 | TRBV6-5 | ASSYSPTGNTEAF
TRBD1 | TRBJ1-2 | TRBV11-2 | ASSQTGAVYGYT
. | TRBJ1-5 | TRBV20-1 | SANRDESRSNQPQH
TRBD1 | TRBJ1-5 | TRBV10-3 | AISAGTGGLYSNQPQH
. | TRBJ2-5 | TRBV2 | ASSGEVSPGTQY
. | TRBJ1-5 | TRBV28 | ASRRGETSNQPQH
. | TRBJ2-4 | TRBV27 | ASSTGTPNIQY
. | TRBJ1-2 | TRBV9 | ASSVVGSGGYT
. | TRBJ1-5 | TRBV20-1 | SARIWFGQPQH
. | TRBJ2-7 | TRBV29-1 | SANRGGSYEQY
. | TRBJ1-2 | TRBV28 | ASSLGRNYGYT
. | TRBJ2-2 | TRBV10-1 | ASSDGSGELF
. | TRBJ2-3 | TRBV7-3 | ASSLTSESTDTQY
. | TRBJ2-3 | TRBV27 | ASSLGSRQTDTQY
. | TRBJ2-2 | TRBV9 | ASSVGGGNTGELF
TRBD1 | TRBJ1-1 | TRBV19 | ASSKRPGTGTNTEAF
. | TRBJ2-2 | TRBV6-5 | ASSYWTTRTGELF
TRBD1 | TRBJ2-5 | TRBV7-6 | ASSPGPGGRETQY
TRBD1 | TRBJ2-7 | TRBV4-1 | ASSRGGTGNYEQY
. | TRBJ1-2 | TRBV11-3 | ASSPEGGTGSSYGYT
TRBD2 | TRBJ2-3 | TRBV7-2 | ASSLEASGRGTDTQY
. | TRBJ1-5 | TRBV20-1 | SASRRDFYSNQPQH
TRBD2 | TRBJ2-5 | TRBV28 | ASSTPSPSGLLPQETQY
. | TRBJ1-1 | TRBV27 | ASSLYKTNTEAF
TRBD1 | TRBJ1-4 | TRBV12-3/TRBV12-4 | ASSSSGTGNEKLF
TRBD1 | TRBJ2-7 | TRBV10-3 | AIRGTQGALEQY
. | TRBJ2-5 | TRBV7-9 | ASSLGVLAEGGETQY
. | TRBJ2-1 | TRBV12-3/TRBV12-4 | ASSLGYMSINEQF
TRBD1 | TRBJ2-6 | TRBV9 | ASSVQGVLFSGANVLT
. | TRBJ1-5 | TRBV7-2 | ASSEVQGTEQPQH
. | TRBJ2-7 | TRBV12-3/TRBV12-4 | ASSLRGNSYEQY
TRBD1 | TRBJ2-7 | TRBV25-1 | ATGTAERSYEQY
TRBD1 | TRBJ1-2 | TRBV20-1 | SASKTGADFYT
. | TRBJ1-5 | TRBV19 | ASSKSRDGNQPQH
TRBD1 | TRBJ1-2 | TRBV7-9 | ASSLPGTGSLYGYT
TRBD2 | TRBJ2-5 | TRBV7-9 | ASPGGSTETQY
. | TRBJ2-1 | TRBV10-3 | AISDGKRGLGNEQF
. | TRBJ1-2 | TRBV19 | ASSYRVGGYT
. | TRBJ2-4 | TRBV10-3 | AISGVRAKNIQY
. | TRBJ2-3 | TRBV19 | ASSIGGRRGHGDTQY
TRBD1 | TRBJ1-2 | TRBV18 | ASSPADRQGLNYGYT
TRBD1 | TRBJ2-7 | TRBV6-2/TRBV6-3 | ASGDRLYEQY
. | TRBJ2-3 | TRBV6-1 | ASRAAGPTDTQY
TRBD2 | TRBJ2-2 | TRBV11-3 | ASSPGGAVTGELF